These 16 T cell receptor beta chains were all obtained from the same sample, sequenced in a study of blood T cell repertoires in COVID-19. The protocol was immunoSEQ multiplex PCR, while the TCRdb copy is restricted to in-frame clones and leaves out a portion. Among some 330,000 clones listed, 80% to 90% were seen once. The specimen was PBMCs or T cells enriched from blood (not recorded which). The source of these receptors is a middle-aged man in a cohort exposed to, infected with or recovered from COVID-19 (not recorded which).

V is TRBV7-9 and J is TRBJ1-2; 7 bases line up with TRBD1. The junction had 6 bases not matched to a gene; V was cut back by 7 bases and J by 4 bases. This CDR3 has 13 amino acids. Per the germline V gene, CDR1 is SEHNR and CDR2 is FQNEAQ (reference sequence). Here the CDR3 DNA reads TGTGCCAGCACCTCGACAGGGTTCTATGGCTACACCTTC. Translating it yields CASTSTGFYGYTF.

Here the CDR3 DNA reads TGTGCCAGCAGCACCGACAGGGGGCTTTACAATGAGCAGTTCTTC. Encoded protein: CASSTDRGLYNEQFF. The chain recombines TRBV6-5 with TRBJ2-1; 10 bases are a match to TRBD1. The CDR3 contains 15 residues. Per germline, CDR1 MNHEY and CDR2 SVGAGI. J lost 4 bases, V lost 6 bases, and 6 bases had no gene match.

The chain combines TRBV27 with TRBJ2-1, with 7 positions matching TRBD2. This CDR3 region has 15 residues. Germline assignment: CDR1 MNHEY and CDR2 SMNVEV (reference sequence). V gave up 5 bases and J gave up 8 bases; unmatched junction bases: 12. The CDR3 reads CASSGGGGAGDEQFF. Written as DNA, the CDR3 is TGTGCCAGCAGTGGCGGCGGAGGGGCGGGGGATGAGCAGTTCTTC.

CDR3 residues: CASRPATSGTTDTQYF. Here the CDR3 DNA reads TGTGCCAGTAGGCCTGCAACTAGCGGGACCACAGATACGCAGTATTTT. V is TRBV19 and J is TRBJ2-3; 10 bases align to TRBD2. The CDR3 extends over 16 amino acids. The trim removed 6 bases at V and 2 bases at J, leaving 8 bases unmatched. Germline CDR1 is LNHDA and CDR2 is SQIVND (reference sequence).

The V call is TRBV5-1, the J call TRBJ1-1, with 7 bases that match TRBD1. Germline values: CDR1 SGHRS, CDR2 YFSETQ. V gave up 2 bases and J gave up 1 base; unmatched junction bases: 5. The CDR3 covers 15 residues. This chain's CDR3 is CASSFGDSGNTEAFF. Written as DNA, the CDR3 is TGCGCCAGCAGCTTTGGGGACAGCGGGAACACTGAAGCTTTCTTT.

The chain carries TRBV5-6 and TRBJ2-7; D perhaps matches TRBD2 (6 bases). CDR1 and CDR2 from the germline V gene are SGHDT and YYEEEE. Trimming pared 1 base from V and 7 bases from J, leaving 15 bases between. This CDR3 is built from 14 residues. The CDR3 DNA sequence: TGTGCCAGCAGCTTGTCCGGGAGTATAGAGGAGCAGTACTTC. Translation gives CASSLSGSIEEQYF.

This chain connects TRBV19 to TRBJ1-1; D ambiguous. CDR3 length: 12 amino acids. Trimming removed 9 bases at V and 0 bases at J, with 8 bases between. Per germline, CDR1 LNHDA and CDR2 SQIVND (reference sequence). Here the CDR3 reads CASCGLNTEAFF. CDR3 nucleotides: TGTGCCAGCTGTGGCCTGAACACTGAAGCTTTCTTT.

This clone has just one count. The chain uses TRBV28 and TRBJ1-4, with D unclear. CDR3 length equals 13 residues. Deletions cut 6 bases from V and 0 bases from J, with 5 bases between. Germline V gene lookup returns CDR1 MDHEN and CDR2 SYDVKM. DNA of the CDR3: TGTGCCAGCAGCTCTGCAACTAATGAAAAACTGTTTTTT. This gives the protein CASSSATNEKLFF.

As DNA, the CDR3 is TGCAGCTCCGGGGGGACTAGCGGATACAATGAGCAGTTCTTC. Its protein product is CSSGGTSGYNEQFF. The chain employs TRBV29-1 and TRBJ2-1; 11 nucleotides align to TRBD2. CDR1 SQVTM and CDR2 ANQGSEA come from the germline V gene. The CDR3 is 14 amino acids. J gave up 4 bases and V 8 bases, and 7 bases lay outside the gene matches.

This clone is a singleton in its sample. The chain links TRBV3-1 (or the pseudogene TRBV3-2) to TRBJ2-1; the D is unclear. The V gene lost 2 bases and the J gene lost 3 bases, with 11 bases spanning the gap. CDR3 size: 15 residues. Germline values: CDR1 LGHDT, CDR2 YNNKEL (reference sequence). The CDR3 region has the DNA TGTGCCAGCAGCCAAATGGCCTCCCGCTACAATGAGCAGTTCTTC. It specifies CASSQMASRYNEQFF.

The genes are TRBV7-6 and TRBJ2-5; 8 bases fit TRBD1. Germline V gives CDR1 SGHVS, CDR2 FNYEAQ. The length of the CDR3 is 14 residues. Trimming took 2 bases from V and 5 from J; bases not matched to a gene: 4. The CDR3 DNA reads TGTGCCAGCAGCTTAAGGAACAGGGGGGAGACCCAGTACTTC. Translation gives CASSLRNRGETQYF. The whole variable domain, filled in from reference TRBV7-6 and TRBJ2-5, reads GAGVSQSPRYKVTKRGQDVALRCDPISGHVSLYWYRQALGQGPEFLTYFNYEAQQDKSGLPNDRFSAERPEGSISTLTIQRTEQRDSAMYRCASSLRNRGETQYFGPGTRLLVL.

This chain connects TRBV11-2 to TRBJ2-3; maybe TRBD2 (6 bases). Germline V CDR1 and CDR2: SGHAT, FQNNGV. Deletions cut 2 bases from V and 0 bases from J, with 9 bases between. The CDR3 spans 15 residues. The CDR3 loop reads CASSLTGVSTDTQYF. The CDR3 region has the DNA TGTGCCAGCAGCTTAACGGGAGTGAGCACAGATACGCAGTATTTT.

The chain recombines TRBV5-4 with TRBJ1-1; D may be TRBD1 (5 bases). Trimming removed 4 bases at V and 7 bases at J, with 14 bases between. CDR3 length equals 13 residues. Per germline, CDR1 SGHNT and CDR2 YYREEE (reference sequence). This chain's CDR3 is CASSAVGGVEAFF. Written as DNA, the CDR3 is TGTGCCAGCAGCGCCGTGGGGGGTGTTGAAGCTTTCTTT.

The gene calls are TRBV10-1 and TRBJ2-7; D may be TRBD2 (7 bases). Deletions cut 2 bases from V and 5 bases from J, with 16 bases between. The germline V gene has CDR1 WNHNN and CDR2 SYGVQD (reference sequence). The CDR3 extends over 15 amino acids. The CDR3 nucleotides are TGCGCCAGCAGTGAGGGGGGGGCGACCGACGACGAGCAGTACTTC. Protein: CASSEGGATDDEQYF.

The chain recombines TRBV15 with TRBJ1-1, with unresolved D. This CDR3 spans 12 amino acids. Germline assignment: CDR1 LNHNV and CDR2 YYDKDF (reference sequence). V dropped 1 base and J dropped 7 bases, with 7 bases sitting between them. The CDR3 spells CATSRVAGEAFF. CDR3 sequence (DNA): TGTGCCACCAGCAGAGTGGCAGGTGAAGCTTTCTTT.

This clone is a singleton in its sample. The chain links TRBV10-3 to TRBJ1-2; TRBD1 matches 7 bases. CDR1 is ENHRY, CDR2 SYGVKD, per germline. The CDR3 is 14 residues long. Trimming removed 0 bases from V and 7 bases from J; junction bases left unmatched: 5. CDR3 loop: CAISESRGYGGYTF. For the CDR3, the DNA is TGTGCCATCAGTGAGTCCAGGGGGTATGGTGGCTACACCTTC.